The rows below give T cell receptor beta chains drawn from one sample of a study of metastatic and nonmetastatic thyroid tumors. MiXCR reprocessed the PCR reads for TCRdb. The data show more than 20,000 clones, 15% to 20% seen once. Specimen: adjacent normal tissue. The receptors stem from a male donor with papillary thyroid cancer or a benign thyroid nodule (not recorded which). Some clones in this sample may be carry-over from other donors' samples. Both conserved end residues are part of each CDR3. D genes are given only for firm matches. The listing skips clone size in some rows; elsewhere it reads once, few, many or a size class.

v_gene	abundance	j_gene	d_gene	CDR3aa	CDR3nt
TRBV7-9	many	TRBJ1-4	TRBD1	CASSPDRGPEKLFF	TGTGCCAGCAGCCCGGACAGGGGTCCTGAAAAACTGTTTTTT
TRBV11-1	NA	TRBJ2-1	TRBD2	CASSSTGTIFGNEQFF	TGTGCCAGCAGCTCCACCGGGACTATCTTTGGGAATGAGCAGTTCTTC
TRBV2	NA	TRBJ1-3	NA	CASSRDRGNTIYF	TGTGCCAGCAGCAGAGATCGAGGAAACACCATATATTTT
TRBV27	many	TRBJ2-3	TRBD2	CASSLFFGGAGLDTQYF	TGTGCCAGCAGTTTATTTTTCGGGGGGGCTGGTCTAGATACGCAGTATTTT
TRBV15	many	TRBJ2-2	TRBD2	CATSRTAGGGGELFF	TGTGCCACCAGCAGAACCGCGGGGGGCGGGGGGGAGCTGTTTTTT
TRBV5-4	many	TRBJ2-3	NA	CASSPSSPVTDTQYF	TGTGCCAGCAGCCCCAGCTCCCCAGTCACAGATACGCAGTATTTT
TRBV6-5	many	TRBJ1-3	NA	CASRAGTPASPSGNTIYF	TGTGCCAGCAGAGCCGGGACACCCGCCTCACCCTCTGGAAACACCATATATTTT
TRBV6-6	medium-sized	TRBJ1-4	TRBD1	CASSYPGQGVEKLFF	TGTGCCAGCAGTTATCCGGGACAGGGAGTTGAAAAACTGTTTTTT
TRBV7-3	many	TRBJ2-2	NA	CASSLTGKNTGELFF	TGTGCCAGCAGCTTAACCGGGAAGAACACCGGGGAGCTGTTTTTT
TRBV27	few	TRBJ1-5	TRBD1	CASSWDRGVNQPQHF	TGTGCCAGCAGTTGGGACAGGGGGGTTAATCAGCCCCAGCATTTT
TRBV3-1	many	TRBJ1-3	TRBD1	CASSRMGTGGNTIYF	TGTGCCAGCAGCAGAATGGGGACAGGGGGAAACACCATATATTTT
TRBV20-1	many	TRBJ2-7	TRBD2	CSAYWDPTQRGTYYEQYF	TGCAGTGCCTATTGGGACCCGACACAGCGGGGGACGTATTACGAGCAGTACTTC
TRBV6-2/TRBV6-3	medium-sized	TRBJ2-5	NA	CASSNSVQTQYF	TGTGCCAGCAGTAACAGCGTCCAGACCCAGTACTTC